Sequencing of this TCR beta chain was carried out in a study of T cell responses to AZD1222 COVID-19 vaccine. Concerning this clone itself: Its matching antigen is unknown.

TCRdb keeps only in-frame clones here, not all; method: immunoSEQ multiplex PCR. In the table there are 150,000 to 200,000 clones, around 94% of which are singletons. Study-wide findings and caveats: Close to half of spike-specific TCRs reportedly recognize unmutated variant regions.

The V and J ends lost 1 base and 4 bases respectively, with 8 bases between them. CDR1 and CDR2 from the germline V gene are SGHTA and FQGNSA. This CDR3 comprises 14 residues. The chain employs TRBV7-2 and TRBJ2-1, with D hard to call. Sequencing was performed on peripheral blood, taken 28 days after the second AZD1222 dose. This receptor was identified in an adult who received the AZD1222 COVID-19 vaccine. The CDR3 DNA reads as TGTGCCAGCAGCTTAGGTCTATTTTACAATGAGCAGTTCTTC. Translating gives CASSLGLFYNEQFF.